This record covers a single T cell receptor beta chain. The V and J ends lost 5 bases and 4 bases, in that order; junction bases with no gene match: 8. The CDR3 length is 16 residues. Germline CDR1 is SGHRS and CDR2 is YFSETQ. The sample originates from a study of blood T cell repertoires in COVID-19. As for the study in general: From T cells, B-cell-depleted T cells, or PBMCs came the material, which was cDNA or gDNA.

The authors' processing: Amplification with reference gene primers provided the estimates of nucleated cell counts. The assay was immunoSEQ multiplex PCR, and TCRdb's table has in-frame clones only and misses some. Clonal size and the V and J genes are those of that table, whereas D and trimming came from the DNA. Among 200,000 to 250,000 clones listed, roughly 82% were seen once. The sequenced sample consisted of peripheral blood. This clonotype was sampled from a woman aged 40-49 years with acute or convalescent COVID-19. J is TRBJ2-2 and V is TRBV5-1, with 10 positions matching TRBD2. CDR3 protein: CASRPSSGGFTGELFF. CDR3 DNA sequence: TGCGCCAGCAGACCGTCTAGCGGGGGTTTCACCGGGGAGCTGTTTTTT.